The 2 T cell receptor beta chains in this list originate from one sample, sequenced in a study of breast tumors, draining lymph nodes, adjacent tissues. Samples came from axillary lymph nodes draining the breast cancer. TCRdb independently ran MiXCR on the multiplex PCR reads; one entry per CDR3 protein. This repertoire shows approximately 210,000 distinct CDR3 sequences, around 32% found once; its top ten account for approximately 1.4%. The sequencing input was axillary lymph node tissue. All receptors come from a female donor with breast cancer. Some clones in this sample may be carry-over from other donors' samples.

In its sample, this clonotype was seen many times. The CDR3 coding sequence is TGTGCCAGCAGCTCCGAAGGGGCAGACCTCTCTGGGGCCAACGTCCTGACTTTC. Translation: CASSSEGADLSGANVLTF. V and J are TRBV5-5 and TRBJ2-6; TRBD1 is a possible D gene (5 bases). CDR3 length: 18 amino acids. V lost 3 bases and J 0 bases, leaving 16 bases between the germline ends. The germline CDR1 and CDR2 sequences are SGHKS and YYEKEE (reference sequence).

This clonotype was picked up many times. The J gene is TRBJ2-5, the V gene TRBV6-2 or TRBV6-3, with D possibly being TRBD2 (6 bases). This CDR3 region has 15 residues. Per the germline V gene, CDR1 is MNHEY and CDR2 is SVGEGT. V was pared by 6 bases and J by 6 bases, with 20 bases between. CDR3 in amino acids: CASRGTLEGTKTQYF. The CDR3 nucleotides are TGTGCCAGCAGGGGGACTCTCGAGGGTACGAAGACCCAGTACTTC.